A single sample is the source of the 6 T cell receptor beta chains below, sequenced in a study of technical replicates of blood from several donors (dated by TCRdb to about 2017). The library was made by the immunoSEQ multiplex PCR assay. What TCRdb holds here is the immuneACCESS table cut down to in-frame rearrangements. Part of the clones is not present; checked against another copy, under half of the missing clones reflect an unresolved V gene, and the others are unexplained. This sample comprises about 95,000 clones, roughly 95% of them detected only once. Approximately 0.36% of the sample is taken by the ten largest. Sequencing used T cells isolated from PBMCs. The receptors come from a human donor in good health.

About this clone: Other DNA sequences in the same sample also yield this CDR3. The rearrangement uses TRBV19 and TRBJ1-2; 7 bases map to TRBD1. The CDR3 totals 13 residues. J lost 8 bases, V lost 5 bases, and 8 bases had no gene match. Germline V gives CDR1 LNHDA, CDR2 SQIVND (reference sequence). CDR3 bases: TGTGCCAGTAGTGTGAACAGGGGCTCGGGCTACACCTTC. Its protein is CASSVNRGSGYTF.

The chain carries TRBV29-1 and TRBJ2-5; TRBD1 matches 7 bases. The CDR3 sequence is 13 residues long. Per germline, CDR1 SQVTM and CDR2 ANQGSEA. Trimming cost V 7 bases and J 2 bases; bases outside gene matches: 7. This CDR3 is CSAPDRRQETQYF. The CDR3 DNA reads as TGCAGCGCTCCGGACAGGAGACAAGAGACCCAGTACTTC. The full variable domain, with the rest looked up from reference TRBV29-1 and TRBJ2-5, is SAVISQKPSRDICQRGTSLTIQCQVDSQVTMMFWYRQQPGQSLTLIATANQGSEATYESGFVIDKFPISRPNLTFSTLTVSNMSPEDSSIYLCSAPDRRQETQYFGPGTRLLVL.

The CDR3, as DNA: TGTGCCAGCACGGGACAGCAATTCCACGAGCAGTACTTC. Amino acid sequence: CASTGQQFHEQYF. The chain uses TRBV28 and TRBJ2-7; 7 bases align to TRBD1. Germline V CDR1 and CDR2: MDHEN, SYDVKM. With 7 bases clipped from V and 5 bases from J, the junction kept 8 bases outside the gene matches. CDR3 length equals 13 residues.

CDR3 bases: TGTGCCAGCAGTATAGACAGGACTGGAAACACCATATATTTT. Its translation: CASSIDRTGNTIYF. The chain links TRBV6-5 to TRBJ1-3; D possibly corresponds to TRBD1 (6 bases). Germline loops: CDR1 MNHEY, CDR2 SVGAGI. V was cut by 5 bases and J by 2 bases, with 10 bases left in between. CDR3 size: 14 residues.

The rearrangement uses TRBV5-1 and TRBJ2-5, with 7 bases lining up with TRBD1. The CDR3 is made up of 15 amino acids. The germline V gene has CDR1 SGHRS and CDR2 YFSETQ. V shed 3 bases, J shed 5 bases, and the junction held 10 bases outside the gene matches. CDR3 DNA: TGCGCCAGCAGCTCCAGGACAGGTCTGGGTGAGACCCAGTACTTC. It specifies CASSSRTGLGETQYF.

The J gene is TRBJ1-4, the V gene TRBV19; TRBD1 matches 7 bases. Germline CDR1 and CDR2: LNHDA and SQIVND (reference sequence). J gave up 8 bases and V 5 bases, and 8 bases lay outside the gene matches. This CDR3 comprises 14 residues. The CDR3 sequence: CASSFGQAGEKLFF. CDR3 in DNA: TGTGCCAGTAGTTTTGGACAGGCGGGGGAAAAACTGTTTTTT.